The rows below give T cell receptor beta chains drawn from one sample of a study of T cell changes during pregnancy in multiple sclerosis. Using immunoSEQ multiplex PCR, the repertoire was profiled, and TCRdb retains in-frame clones only, with some absent. This table has 70,000 to 85,000 clones, about 91% appearing once. Sequences were derived from peripheral blood, sampled before pregnancy. The source is a female donor with multiple sclerosis, enrolled in a pregnancy study. Each CDR3 is given without its conserved first and last residue.

V	J	CDR3
TRBV6-6	TRBJ2-2	ASSSTTVTGELF
TRBV7-9	TRBJ2-3	ASSPKGPGSDTQY
TRBV28	TRBJ1-6	ASSLRQVDSPLH
TRBV7-9	TRBJ2-5	ASRREEETQY
TRBV5-4	TRBJ1-3	ASSPLGANSGNTIY
TRBV19	TRBJ2-5	ASTSLAGGLETQY
TRBV18	TRBJ2-5	ASSPPSTGKFVETQY
TRBV5-1	TRBJ1-1	ASSLSMNTEAF
TRBV29-1	TRBJ2-2	SAYDRQGNTGELF
TRBV27	TRBJ1-1	ASSLRQGLLAEAF
TRBV18	TRBJ1-1	ASSSNRETEAF
TRBV6-1	TRBJ1-3	ASSEATPRNTIY
TRBV2	TRBJ2-1	ASSAYPGGVKF
TRBV29-1	TRBJ2-5	SVGLAVQETQY
TRBV6-1	TRBJ1-3	AITPSLGNTIY
TRBV2	TRBJ2-6	ASSVDRSGANVLT
TRBV9	TRBJ1-5	ASSVSAEAVQPQH
TRBV6-4	TRBJ2-3	ASRPLAGGYADTQY
TRBV6-6	TRBJ2-6	ASRAPQGSGANVLT
TRBV6-5	TRBJ2-2	ASSPTGGTGELF
TRBV10-2	TRBJ1-5	ASRSGNQPQH
TRBV29-1	TRBJ2-1	SVIGTSGLYNEQF
TRBV6-1	TRBJ2-7	ASSELGLLYEQY
TRBV29-1	TRBJ2-5	SGSGQKETQY
TRBV30	TRBJ2-1	AWNGMSVNNEQF
TRBV5-1	TRBJ2-7	ASSFSRAGGDEQY
TRBV6-1	TRBJ1-5	ASSQTESNQPQH
TRBV11-3	TRBJ2-7	ASSITSSNEQY
TRBV5-4	TRBJ2-1	ASSLSAQGPTGEQF
TRBV5-1	TRBJ2-7	ASSRDIGFSSYEQY
TRBV30	TRBJ1-5	AWSVQGNQPQH
TRBV25-1	TRBJ2-5	ASSGAVQETQY
TRBV19	TRBJ1-1	ASSINRNTEAF
TRBV5-1	TRBJ2-1	ASSSDRGHNEQF
TRBV7-9	TRBJ2-7	ASSTQGGQGGREQY
TRBV18	TRBJ1-1	ASSPIPTAEAF
TRBV27	TRBJ2-1	ASSLASGGSYYNEQF
TRBV19	TRBJ2-2	ASSRDRGNPNTGELF
TRBV6-9	TRBJ2-7	ASSPPLSKEQY
TRBV5-5	TRBJ1-2	ASRQGAGYT
TRBV5-6	TRBJ2-7	ASSYTTSPSYEQY
TRBV7-6	TRBJ2-7	ASSRLGAYEQY
TRBV6-1	TRBJ1-6	ASSESEEDSPLH
TRBV13	TRBJ1-5	ASSARNQPQH
TRBV18	TRBJ1-1	ASSPNQGLGNTEAF
TRBV2	TRBJ2-1	ASRPELAGDNEQF
TRBV6-5	TRBJ2-7	ASRAGQKSSYEQY
TRBV21-1	TRBJ1-6	ASSNGQDSSYNSPLH
TRBV9	TRBJ2-2	ASSVAQDRGELF
TRBV2	TRBJ1-5	ASSGGVAVYQPQH
TRBV7-2	TRBJ2-2	ASSLAQGNTGELF
TRBV4-1	TRBJ1-3	ASSQVHSRFSGNTIY
TRBV2	TRBJ1-2	ASKIGGGYT
TRBV10-3	TRBJ1-5	AIGTGDSNQPQH
TRBV9	TRBJ2-7	ASSGLTGDYEQY
TRBV10-3	TRBJ2-3	ATVRLAGGPGGTDTQY
TRBV4-1	TRBJ2-7	ASSQAEETPYEQY
TRBV7-6	TRBJ2-1	ASSLASSFNEQF
TRBV25-1	TRBJ2-3	ASTSGDTDTQY